The TCR beta chain under discussion was sequenced for a study of blood T cell repertoires in COVID-19. As for the study in general: Samples taken during acute and convalescent COVID-19 were collected in the United States, Italy and Spain.

This clone was seen a single time. Per the study methods: Estimates of nucleated cell counts were drawn from the amplification of reference gene primers. Here immunoSEQ multiplex PCR was the method, and the copy in TCRdb shows in-frame clones only, minus some. D and trimming come from the DNA, and the V and J calls and clone size come from that table. The table includes 60,000 to 80,000 clones, roughly 92% detected once. This clonotype was obtained from a human donor in a cohort sampled during active COVID-19. Source material: peripheral blood.

This chain's CDR3 is CAGSDFAPKNIQYF. DNA for the CDR3: TGTGCCGGATCGGACTTCGCCCCTAAAAACATTCAGTACTTC. V usage is TRBV2 and J usage is TRBJ2-4; a possible D gene is TRBD2 (5 bases). CDR3 length: 14 amino acids. The germline V gene has CDR1 SNHLY and CDR2 FYNNEI. Trimming left V 11 bases short and J 4 bases short, with 18 bases between.